Below, 28 T cell receptor beta chains from the same sample are listed, as sequenced in a study of post-analysis software for immune sequencing data. Findings and limits, study-wide: When patients were compared with controls, about 5 TRBV segments were more frequent, TRBV5-6, TRBV5-1 and TRBV20-1 among them.

These receptors are not linked to any known antigen. Every TCR beta cDNA library bore unique molecular identifiers. TCRdb re-called the PCR reads with MiXCR, one entry per CDR3 protein. The repertoire includes roughly 410,000 distinct CDR3 sequences, around a third of them detected once, and over 10% sits in the top ten. Material for sequencing was blood. These TCRs come from a girl between 5 and 17 years old with multiple sclerosis.

This clonotype came up a few times. V is TRBV5-1 and J is TRBJ2-7; D not resolved. V was shortened by 3 bases and J by 3 bases, with 13 bases between the two germline ends. The CDR3 is 14 amino acids. Per germline, CDR1 SGHRS and CDR2 YFSETQ. The CDR3 protein is CASSSGRVNYEQYF. CDR3 nucleotide sequence: TGCGCCAGCAGCTCGGGCCGGGTCAACTACGAGCAGTACTTC.

V usage is TRBV6-2 or TRBV6-3 and J usage is TRBJ1-1; D gene ambiguous. V lost 7 bases and J lost 3, with 12 bases in between. The CDR3 runs to 13 residues. Per the germline V gene, CDR1 is MNHEY and CDR2 is SVGEGT. The CDR3 region has the DNA TGTGCCAGCACCCGACCTGGGGACACTGAAGCTTTCTTT. It is translated as CASTRPGDTEAFF.

This clonotype has only a few counts. The chain has TRBV3-1 and TRBJ2-5; D is perhaps TRBD1 (6 bases). CDR1 LGHDT and CDR2 YNNKEL come from the germline V gene (reference sequence). The CDR3 has 14 amino acids. The V and J ends lost 0 bases and 3 bases respectively, with 8 bases between them. CDR3 amino acids: CASSQENREETQYF. The CDR3 DNA follows: TGTGCCAGCAGCCAAGAGAACAGGGAAGAGACCCAGTACTTC.

This clonotype has more than one count but fewer than ten. The CDR3 DNA follows: TGTGCCAGCAGCTCAGTCAGGACAGGCAGTGAGCAGTTCTTC. Translation: CASSSVRTGSEQFF. This chain connects TRBV28 to TRBJ2-1, with 7 positions matching TRBD1. The CDR3 runs 14 residues. V lost 6 bases and J lost 9; bases outside the gene matches: 11. Germline lookup yields CDR1 MDHEN and CDR2 SYDVKM.

This sequence joins TRBV5-1 and TRBJ2-2; no reliable D call. The V end was cut by 6 bases, the J end by 4 bases, with 10 bases between. The CDR3 is 13 amino acids. Germline CDR1 SGHRS, CDR2 YFSETQ. The CDR3 nucleotides are TGCGCCAGCACCGGACCGATCACCGGGGAGCTGTTTTTT. Its translation: CASTGPITGELFF.

This chain joins TRBV20-1 and TRBJ1-4; 8 bases map to TRBD1. The CDR3 has 13 residues. Germline loops: CDR1 DFQATT, CDR2 SNEGSKA (reference sequence). The V and J ends lost 5 bases and 6 bases, in that order; junction bases with no gene match: 5. CDR3 sequence reads: CSAWTGSDEKLFF. The DNA of the CDR3 is TGCAGTGCTTGGACAGGGTCCGATGAAAAACTGTTTTTT.

The chain has TRBV2 and TRBJ2-5; D is unresolved. Germline lookup yields CDR1 SNHLY and CDR2 FYNNEI. This CDR3 is 13 amino acids long. V lost 3 bases to trimming and J lost 8 bases, with 13 bases between them. The CDR3 nucleotides are TGTGCCAGCAGTGAGTACCGCCCCGGAACCCAGTACTTC. Translating it yields CASSEYRPGTQYF.

This clonotype was found a few times. The chain has TRBV9 and TRBJ2-5; TRBD2 agrees at 7 bases. The assigned J gene may be wrong: the sequence end matches TRBJ2-7 better. The CDR3 contains 15 residues. Germline V gives CDR1 SGDLS, CDR2 YYNGEE. CDR3 sequence (DNA): TGTGCCAGCAGCTACGGGGGGACTCAAACTTACGAGCAGTACTTC. It is translated as CASSYGGTQTYEQYF.

The chain recombines TRBV20-1 with TRBJ1-5; D is uncertain. The germline V gene has CDR1 DFQATT and CDR2 SNEGSKA (reference sequence). Trimming stripped 3 bases from V and 3 bases from J, with 9 bases between. This CDR3 spans 13 amino acids. The CDR3 coding sequence is TGCAGTGCTAGGGGCAGCCACAATCAGCCCCAGCATTTT. The encoded protein is CSARGSHNQPQHF.

This clonotype was detected only a few times. The chain is built from TRBV20-1 and TRBJ2-3; 7 nucleotides align to TRBD2. J lost 6 bases, V lost 0 bases, and 9 bases had no gene match. Germline CDR1 DFQATT, CDR2 SNEGSKA (reference sequence). The CDR3 sequence is 15 residues long. The CDR3 bases are TGCAGTGCTAGAGATCCCCGGACTAGTAGCGATACGCAGTATTTT. Its protein product is CSARDPRTSSDTQYF.

This clonotype was detected only a few times. The chain uses TRBV7-2 and TRBJ2-1, with D tentatively TRBD1 (5 bases). Germline V gives CDR1 SGHTA, CDR2 FQGNSA. V lost 7 bases, J lost 4 bases, and 8 bases lay in between. The CDR3 length is 12 residues. This CDR3 is CASNNRYNEQFF. The CDR3 nucleotides read TGTGCCAGCAACAACAGGTACAATGAGCAGTTCTTC. Variable domain in full (rest from reference TRBV7-2 and TRBJ2-1): GAGVSQSPSNKVTEKGKDVELRCDPISGHTALYWYRQSLGQGLEFLIYFQGNSAPDKSGLPSDRFSAERTGGSVSTLTIQRTQQEDSAVYLCASNNRYNEQFFGPGTRLTVL.

Regarding this clonotype: A junction end diverges from the germline sequence, so it may reflect a read error. V usage is TRBV5-4 and J usage is TRBJ2-1; TRBD1 matches 8 bases. The CDR3 length is 16 residues. Germline V gene lookup returns CDR1 SGHNT and CDR2 YYREEE (reference sequence). The CDR3 loop is CASSLAGGGFYNERFF. For the CDR3, the DNA is TGTGCCAGCAGTCTAGCAGGGGGCGGGTTTTACAATGAGCGGTTCTTC. Full variable domain (outside the CDR3, taken from reference TRBV5-4 and TRBJ2-1): ETGVTQSPTHLIKTRGQQVTLRCSSQSGHNTVSWYQQALGQGPQFIFQYYREEENGRGNFPPRFSGLQFPNYSSELNVNALELDDSALYLCASSLAGGGFYNERFFGPGTRLTVL.

DNA for the CDR3: TGTGCCACCAGCAGAGAAGACAGCCTAGCCAAAAACATTCAGTACTTC. Translating gives CATSREDSLAKNIQYF. This sequence joins TRBV15 and TRBJ2-4, with a possible D match to TRBD1 (5 bases). The CDR3 sequence is 16 residues long. With 0 bases removed from V and 0 bases from J, the gap between germline ends came to 9 bases. Germline CDR1 and CDR2: LNHNV and YYDKDF (reference sequence).

This clonotype was seen at least ten times. The chain is built from TRBV29-1 and TRBJ1-2, with 7 bases that match TRBD1. The CDR3 spans 14 residues. Looked up from germline, CDR1 is SQVTM and CDR2 is ANQGSEA. V dropped 3 bases and J dropped 4; count of bases not matched to a gene: 8. The CDR3 protein is CSVDDRATFYGYTF. The DNA for the CDR3 is TGCAGCGTTGATGACAGGGCGACATTCTATGGCTACACCTTC.

The J gene is TRBJ1-1, the V gene TRBV7-9; 9 nucleotides agree with TRBD1. V trimming: 6 bases; J trimming: 0 bases; junction bases outside the gene matches: 8. Germline lookup yields CDR1 SEHNR and CDR2 FQNEAQ (reference sequence). The CDR3 is made up of 16 amino acids. CDR3 residues: CASSPRTGAMNTEAFF. The CDR3 DNA sequence: TGTGCCAGCAGTCCCCGGACAGGGGCCATGAACACTGAAGCTTTCTTT.

This clonotype was counted only a few times. V and J are TRBV7-9 and TRBJ2-3; 10 bases match TRBD2. After removal of 5 bases from V and 4 bases from J, the junction contained 9 bases not matched to a gene. The length of the CDR3 is 16 residues. The germline CDR1 and CDR2 sequences are SEHNR and FQNEAQ (reference sequence). CDR3: CASSPPLAGFSDTQYF. In DNA, the CDR3 is TGTGCCAGCAGCCCCCCACTAGCGGGGTTCTCAGATACGCAGTATTTT.

Only a few counts were recorded for this clonotype. This chain connects TRBV5-1 to TRBJ1-5; TRBD1 aligns across 9 bases. Germline CDR1 reads SGHRS; CDR2 reads YFSETQ. The ends lost 0 bases at V and 1 base at J; junction bases unmatched: 5. The CDR3 length is 17 residues. CDR3 amino acids: CASSLGTGGPSNQPQHF. The CDR3 DNA reads TGCGCCAGCAGCTTGGGCACAGGGGGCCCAAGCAATCAGCCCCAGCATTTT.

This clonotype was seen only a few times. The chain couples TRBV10-3 to TRBJ2-5; D is unresolved. This CDR3 has 13 residues. V lost 4 bases to trimming and J lost 3 bases, with 9 bases between them. The germline V gene encodes CDR1 ENHRY and CDR2 SYGVKD. This CDR3 reads CAISGPTEETQYF. The CDR3 coding sequence is TGTGCCATCAGTGGGCCGACCGAAGAGACCCAGTACTTC.

This chain connects TRBV12-3 or TRBV12-4 to TRBJ2-1; 10 bases line up with TRBD1. J was trimmed by 6 bases and V by 6 bases; bases with no gene match: 5. CDR3 length: 14 residues. CDR3: CASSPRDRGNEQFF. Written as DNA, the CDR3 is TGTGCCAGCAGCCCCCGGGACAGGGGCAATGAGCAGTTCTTC.

As for this clonotype: Sequence at one end of the junction differs from germline and may be a read error. The V gene is TRBV15, the J gene TRBJ1-4; 9 bases map to TRBD1. CDR1 and CDR2 from the germline V gene are LNHNV and YYDKDF (reference sequence). CDR3 length equals 17 residues. CDR3 nucleotides: TGTGCCACCAGCAGAGTAATGTCCGGGACAGGGAGCGAAAAACGGTTTTTT. Protein: CATSRVMSGTGSEKRFF.

This chain connects TRBV7-9 to TRBJ2-7; 11 nucleotides match TRBD1. Trimming at V came to 4 bases and at J to 5 bases, leaving 7 bases not matched to a gene. Germline V gene lookup returns CDR1 SEHNR and CDR2 FQNEAQ (reference sequence). There are 15 residues in the CDR3. CDR3 DNA: TGTGCCAGCAGCTCAGGACAGGGGGCTTTAGACGAGCAGTACTTC. This gives the protein CASSSGQGALDEQYF.

This clonotype was found a few times. The V call is TRBV10-2, the J call TRBJ2-3; D gene uncertain. Trimming took off 7 bases at V and 6 bases at J, with 8 bases between the two ends. Germline V lookup: CDR1 WSHSY, CDR2 SAAADI. The CDR3 runs 11 residues. As DNA, the CDR3 is TGCGCCAGCATGATGGGGGATACGCAGTATTTT. This encodes CASMMGDTQYF.

This chain uses TRBV5-1 with TRBJ2-3; D possibly corresponds to TRBD2 (6 bases). There are 16 residues in the CDR3. With 2 bases removed from V and 2 bases from J, the gap between germline ends came to 15 bases. From germline, CDR1 is SGHRS and CDR2 YFSETQ. The CDR3 nucleotides are TGCGCCAGCAGCTTCCCTGGCGGGGTGCACACAGATACGCAGTATTTT. The encoded protein is CASSFPGGVHTDTQYF. The complete variable domain, with remaining parts taken from reference TRBV5-1 and TRBJ2-3, reads KAGVTQTPRYLIKTRGQQVTLSCSPISGHRSVSWYQQTPGQGLQFLFEYFSETQRNKGNFPGRFSGRQFSNSRSEMNVSTLELGDSALYLCASSFPGGVHTDTQYFGPGTRLTVL.

The gene calls are TRBV7-2 and TRBJ1-4; no firm D call. The length of the CDR3 is 13 residues. V was shortened by 5 bases and J by 8 bases, with 12 bases between the two germline ends. CDR1 and CDR2 (germline): SGHTA, FQGNSA. The CDR3, as DNA: TGTGCCAGCAGCCTGTGGAAGGGAGAAAAACTGTTTTTT. Protein sequence: CASSLWKGEKLFF. The full variable domain, in which reference TRBV7-2 and TRBJ1-4 provide the parts outside the CDR3, is GAGVSQSPSNKVTEKGKDVELRCDPISGHTALYWYRQSLGQGLEFLIYFQGNSAPDKSGLPSDRFSAERTGGSVSTLTIQRTQQEDSAVYLCASSLWKGEKLFFGSGTQLSVL.

The genes are TRBV7-9 and TRBJ2-3, with a weak D call TRBD1 (5 bases). CDR3 length equals 16 residues. The germline V gene has CDR1 SEHNR and CDR2 FQNEAQ (reference sequence). Deletions cut 5 bases from V and 2 bases from J, with 17 bases between. DNA of the CDR3: TGTGCCAGCAGCCCCGCGACAGTTTTCAACACAGATACGCAGTATTTT. It specifies CASSPATVFNTDTQYF.

This chain links TRBV9 with TRBJ1-1; no reliable D call. CDR3 length equals 13 residues. The germline V and J ends were trimmed by 0 bases and 6 bases, with 9 bases remaining between them. Germline lookup yields CDR1 SGDLS and CDR2 YYNGEE. The CDR3 sequence is CASSVEGVSEAFF. The DNA of the CDR3 is TGTGCCAGCAGCGTAGAAGGTGTCTCTGAAGCTTTCTTT.

Ten or more counts support this clonotype. The CDR3 is CAISDGQPNIKQFF. DNA of the CDR3: TGTGCCATCAGTGATGGCCAGCCGAATATTAAGCAGTTCTTC. The chain employs TRBV10-3 and TRBJ2-1; D remains ambiguous. V was trimmed by 3 bases and J by 11 bases, leaving 17 bases between them. The CDR3 loop spans 14 amino acids. Germline assignment: CDR1 ENHRY and CDR2 SYGVKD.

On this clonotype itself: It may be a read error: a sequence one base away is much more abundant. This chain joins TRBV29-1 and TRBJ2-3; perhaps D is TRBD1 or TRBD2 (5 bases each). V was trimmed by 3 bases and J by 5 bases, leaving 9 bases between them. The length of the CDR3 is 12 residues. Per germline, CDR1 SQVTM and CDR2 ANQGSEA. CDR3 amino acids: CSVDEGRDTQYF. DNA of the CDR3: TGCAGCGTTGATGAGGGGAGAGATACGCAGTATTTT.